This paragraph reports one TCR beta chain. The record originates from a study of T-cell reconstitution after alpha-beta-depleted transplantation in children. Per the germline V gene, CDR1 is ENHRY and CDR2 is SYGVKD. With V trimmed by 5 bases and J by 1 base, 4 bases remained unmatched. The CDR3 extends over 14 amino acids. Preparation of the TCRbeta library used unique molecular identifiers. TCRdb re-derived calls from the PCR reads in MiXCR, one entry per CDR3 protein. The data contain approximately 640,000 distinct CDR3 sequences, approximately 15% of them seen just once; the ten biggest clones take up under 1.2%.

The input for sequencing was PBMCs from the stem cell graft donor, taken from the stem cell graft. V gene TRBV10-3 combines with J gene TRBJ1-1; TRBD1 agrees at 7 bases. The origin of this receptor is a human donor who donated a stem cell graft to a child with acute myeloid leukemia. The CDR3 region has the DNA TGTGCCATCAGTTCTACAGGGGAGAACACTGAAGCTTTCTTT. Translated, it gives CAISSTGENTEAFF.